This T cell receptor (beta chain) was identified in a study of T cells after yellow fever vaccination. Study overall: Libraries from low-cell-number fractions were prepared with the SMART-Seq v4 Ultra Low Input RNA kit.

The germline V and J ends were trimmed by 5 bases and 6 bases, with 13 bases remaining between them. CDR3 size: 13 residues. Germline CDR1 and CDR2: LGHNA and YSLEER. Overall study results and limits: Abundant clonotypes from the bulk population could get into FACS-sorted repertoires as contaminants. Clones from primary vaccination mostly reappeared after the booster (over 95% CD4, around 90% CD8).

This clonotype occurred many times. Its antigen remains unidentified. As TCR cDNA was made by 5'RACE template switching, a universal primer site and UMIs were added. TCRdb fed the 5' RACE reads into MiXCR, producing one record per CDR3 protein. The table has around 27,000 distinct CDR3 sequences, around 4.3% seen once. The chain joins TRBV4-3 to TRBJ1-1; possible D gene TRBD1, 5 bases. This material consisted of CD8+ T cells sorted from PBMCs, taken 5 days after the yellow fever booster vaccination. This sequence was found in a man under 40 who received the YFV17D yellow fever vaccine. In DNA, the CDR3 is TGCGCCAGCAGCGGGGCAGGTTTCTCTGAAGCTTTCTTT. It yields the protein CASSGAGFSEAFF.